Described below is a single T cell receptor (beta chain) sequence and its context. Its antigen is not known. For the second PCR, which ran for roughly 6 to 12 cycles, a sample-barcoded 5' primer and a J-beta primer mix were used. Template switching added a 12-random-nucleotide identifier to every cDNA molecule. From the 5' RACE reads, TCRdb called clonotypes with MiXCR, one entry per CDR3 protein. The repertoire holds 780,000 or so distinct CDR3 sequences, with roughly 56% as singletons. This sample stems from a study of blood T cells in healthy people across ages. Study results and caveats: Observed TCR beta diversity showed a strong correlation with the percentage of naive T cells as measured by flow cytometry.

Per the germline V gene, CDR1 is LNHNV and CDR2 is YYDKDF (reference sequence). V was cut by 9 bases and J by 1 base, with 11 bases left in between. This CDR3 comprises 13 residues. Sequences were obtained from blood. This rearrangement joins TRBV15 to TRBJ2-3, with D tentatively TRBD1 (5 bases). The source of this sequence is a man aged 35-49 years in good health. The CDR3 sequence is CATTTAGTDTQYF. In DNA, the CDR3 is TGTGCCACTACGACAGCAGGCACAGATACGCAGTATTTT.